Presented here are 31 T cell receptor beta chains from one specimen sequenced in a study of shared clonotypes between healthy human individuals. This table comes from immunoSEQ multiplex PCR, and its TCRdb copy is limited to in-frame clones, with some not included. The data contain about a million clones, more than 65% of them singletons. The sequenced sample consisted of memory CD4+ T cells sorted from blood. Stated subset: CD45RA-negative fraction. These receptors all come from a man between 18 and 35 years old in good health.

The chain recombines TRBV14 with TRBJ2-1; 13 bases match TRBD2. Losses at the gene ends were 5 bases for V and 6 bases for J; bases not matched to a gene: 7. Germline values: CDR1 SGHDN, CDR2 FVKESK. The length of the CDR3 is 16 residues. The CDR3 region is CASSVRTSGSLNEQFF. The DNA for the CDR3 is TGTGCCAGCAGCGTCAGGACTAGCGGGAGTCTCAATGAGCAGTTCTTC.

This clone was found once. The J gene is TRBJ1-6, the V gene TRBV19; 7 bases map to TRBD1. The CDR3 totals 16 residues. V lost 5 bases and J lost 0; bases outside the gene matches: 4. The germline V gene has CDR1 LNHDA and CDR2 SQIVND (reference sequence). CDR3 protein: CASSRTGSSYNSPLHF. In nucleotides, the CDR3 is TGTGCCAGTAGTCGGACAGGAAGCTCCTATAATTCACCCCTCCACTTT.

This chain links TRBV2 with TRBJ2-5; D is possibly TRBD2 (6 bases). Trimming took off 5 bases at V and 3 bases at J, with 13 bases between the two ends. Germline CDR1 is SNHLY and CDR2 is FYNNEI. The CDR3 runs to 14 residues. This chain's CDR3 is CASSPGTFKETQYF. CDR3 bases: TGTGCCAGCAGTCCTGGGACTTTTAAAGAGACCCAGTACTTC.

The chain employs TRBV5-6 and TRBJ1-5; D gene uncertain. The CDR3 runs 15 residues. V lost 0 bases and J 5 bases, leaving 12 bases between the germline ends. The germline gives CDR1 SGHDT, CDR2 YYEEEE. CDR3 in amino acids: CASSLGRRMHQPQHF. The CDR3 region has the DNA TGTGCCAGCAGCTTGGGACGGCGAATGCATCAGCCCCAGCATTTT.

The CDR3 DNA reads TGTGCCAGCAGCGTATACAGCGGTTCCCAAGAGACCCAGTACTTC. Encoded protein: CASSVYSGSQETQYF. V usage is TRBV9 and J usage is TRBJ2-5; D may be TRBD2 (5 bases). The CDR3 runs to 15 residues. Trimming stripped 1 base from V and 1 base from J, with 11 bases between. Per germline, CDR1 SGDLS and CDR2 YYNGEE.

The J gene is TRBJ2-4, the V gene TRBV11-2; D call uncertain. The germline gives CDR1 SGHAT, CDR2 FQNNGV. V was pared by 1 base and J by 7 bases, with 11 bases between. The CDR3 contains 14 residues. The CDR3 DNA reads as TGTGCCAGCAGCTTAGTAGACCTTAACAACATTCAGTACTTC. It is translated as CASSLVDLNNIQYF.

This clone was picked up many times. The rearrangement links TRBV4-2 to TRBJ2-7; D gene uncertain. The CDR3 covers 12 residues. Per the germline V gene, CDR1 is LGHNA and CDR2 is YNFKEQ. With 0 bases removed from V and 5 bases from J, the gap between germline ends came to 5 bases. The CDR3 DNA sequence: TGTGCCAGCAGCCAAGATTACAACGAGCAGTACTTC. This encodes CASSQDYNEQYF.

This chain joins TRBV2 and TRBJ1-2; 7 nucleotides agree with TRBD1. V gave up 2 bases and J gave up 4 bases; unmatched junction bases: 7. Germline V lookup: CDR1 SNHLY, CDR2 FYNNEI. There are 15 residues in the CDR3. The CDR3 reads CASSETRQGLYGYTF. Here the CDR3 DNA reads TGTGCCAGCAGTGAAACCCGACAGGGCCTCTATGGCTACACCTTC.

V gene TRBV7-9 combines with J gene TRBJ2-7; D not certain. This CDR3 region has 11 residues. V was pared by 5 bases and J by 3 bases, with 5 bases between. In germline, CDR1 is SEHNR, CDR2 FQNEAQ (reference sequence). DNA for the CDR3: TGTGCCAGCAGCGAGCTCTACGAGCAGTACTTC. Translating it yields CASSELYEQYF.

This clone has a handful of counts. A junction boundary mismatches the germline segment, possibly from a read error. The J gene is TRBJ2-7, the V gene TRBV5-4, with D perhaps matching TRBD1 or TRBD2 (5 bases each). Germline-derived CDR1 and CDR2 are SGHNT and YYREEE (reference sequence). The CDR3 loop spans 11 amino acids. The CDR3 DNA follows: TGTGCCAGCACCCCGACGAGGGGCCCGACTTTC. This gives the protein CASTPTRGPTF.

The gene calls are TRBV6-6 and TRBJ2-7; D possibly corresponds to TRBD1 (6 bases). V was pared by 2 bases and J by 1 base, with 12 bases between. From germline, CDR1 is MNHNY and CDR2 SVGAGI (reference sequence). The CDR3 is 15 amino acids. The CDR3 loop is CASSYVTRGSYEQYF. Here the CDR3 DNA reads TGTGCCAGCAGTTACGTCACCAGGGGATCCTACGAGCAGTACTTC.

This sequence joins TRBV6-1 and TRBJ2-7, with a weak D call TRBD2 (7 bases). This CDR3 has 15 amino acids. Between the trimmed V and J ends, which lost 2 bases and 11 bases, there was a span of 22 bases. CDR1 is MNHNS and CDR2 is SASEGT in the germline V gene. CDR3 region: CASSESDRSWEGEYF. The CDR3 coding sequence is TGTGCCAGCAGTGAATCCGACAGGTCGTGGGAGGGGGAGTACTTC.

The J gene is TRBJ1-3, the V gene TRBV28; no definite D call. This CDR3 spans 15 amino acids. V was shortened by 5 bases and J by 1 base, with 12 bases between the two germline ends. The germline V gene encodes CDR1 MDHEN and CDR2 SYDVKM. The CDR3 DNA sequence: TGTGCCAGCAGTCCTTTAGACAAGTCTGGAAACACCATATATTTT. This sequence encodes CASSPLDKSGNTIYF.

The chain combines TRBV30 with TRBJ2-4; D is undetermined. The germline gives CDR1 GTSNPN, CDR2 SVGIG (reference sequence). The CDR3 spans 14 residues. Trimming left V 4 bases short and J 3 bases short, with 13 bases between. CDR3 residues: CAWTTALGKNIQYF. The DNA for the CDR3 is TGTGCCTGGACTACAGCTCTAGGCAAAAACATTCAGTACTTC.

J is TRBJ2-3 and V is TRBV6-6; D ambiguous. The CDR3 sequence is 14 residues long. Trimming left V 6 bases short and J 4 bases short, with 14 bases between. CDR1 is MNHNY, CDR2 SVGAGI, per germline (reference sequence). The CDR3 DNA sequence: TGTGCCAGCAGCCCTCGGTGGGGTCCAGATACGCAGTATTTT. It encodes CASSPRWGPDTQYF.

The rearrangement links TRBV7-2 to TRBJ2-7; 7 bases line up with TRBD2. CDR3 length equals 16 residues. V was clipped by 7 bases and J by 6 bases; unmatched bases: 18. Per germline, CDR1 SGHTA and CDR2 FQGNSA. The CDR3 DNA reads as TGTGCCAGCACCCCAGCCCTGCTTGGCGGGAGAAGCGAGCAGTACTTC. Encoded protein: CASTPALLGGRSEQYF.

CDR3 sequence: CAWSVLSFRDSDYGYTF. CDR3 sequence (DNA): TGTGCCTGGAGTGTACTATCGTTTCGGGACAGTGACTATGGCTACACCTTC. This chain joins TRBV30 and TRBJ1-2; 7 bases are shared with TRBD1. The CDR3 runs 17 residues. Losses at the gene ends were 0 bases for V and 3 bases for J; bases not matched to a gene: 13. Germline lookup yields CDR1 GTSNPN and CDR2 SVGIG (reference sequence).

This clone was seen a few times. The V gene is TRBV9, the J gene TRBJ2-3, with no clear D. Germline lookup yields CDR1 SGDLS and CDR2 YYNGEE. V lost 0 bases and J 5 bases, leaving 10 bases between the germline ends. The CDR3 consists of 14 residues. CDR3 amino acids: CASSVGSKQDTQYF. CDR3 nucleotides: TGTGCCAGCAGCGTAGGAAGCAAGCAAGATACGCAGTATTTT. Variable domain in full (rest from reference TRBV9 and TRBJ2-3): DSGVTQTPKHLITATGQRVTLRCSPRSGDLSVYWYQQSLDQGLQFLIQYYNGEERAKGNILERFSAQQFPDLHSELNLSSLELGDSALYFCASSVGSKQDTQYFGPGTRLTVL.

The CDR3 spells CASSVLAATYNEQFF. The DNA for the CDR3 is TGTGCCAGCAGTGTTCTAGCGGCGACCTACAATGAGCAGTTCTTC. V usage is TRBV2 and J usage is TRBJ2-1; 7 bases are a match to TRBD2. V shed 4 bases and J 2 bases; nucleotides not matched to a gene: 5. The CDR3 loop spans 15 amino acids. Germline V CDR1 and CDR2: SNHLY, FYNNEI.

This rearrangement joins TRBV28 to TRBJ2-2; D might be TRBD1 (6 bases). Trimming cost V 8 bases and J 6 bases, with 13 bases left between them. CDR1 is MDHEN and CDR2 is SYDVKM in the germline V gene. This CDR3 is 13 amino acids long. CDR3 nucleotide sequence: TGTGCCAGCGCCCCAGGGGTGGCCGGGGAGCTGTTTTTT. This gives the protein CASAPGVAGELFF.

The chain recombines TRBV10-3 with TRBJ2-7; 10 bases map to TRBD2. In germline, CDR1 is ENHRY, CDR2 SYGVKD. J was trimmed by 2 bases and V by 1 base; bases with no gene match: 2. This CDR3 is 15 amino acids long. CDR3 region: CAISELGTSAYEQYF. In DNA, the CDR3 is TGTGCCATCAGTGAGTTAGGGACTAGCGCCTACGAGCAGTACTTC.

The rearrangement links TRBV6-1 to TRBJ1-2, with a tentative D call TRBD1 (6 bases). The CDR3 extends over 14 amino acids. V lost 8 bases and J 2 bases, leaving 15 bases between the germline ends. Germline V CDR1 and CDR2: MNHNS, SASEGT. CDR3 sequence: CASFGGQLNYGYTF. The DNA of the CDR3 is TGTGCCAGCTTTGGCGGACAGCTAAACTATGGCTACACCTTC.

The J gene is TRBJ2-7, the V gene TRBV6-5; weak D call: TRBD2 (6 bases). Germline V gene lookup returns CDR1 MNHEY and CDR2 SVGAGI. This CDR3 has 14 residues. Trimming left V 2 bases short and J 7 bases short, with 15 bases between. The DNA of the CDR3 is TGTGCCAGCAGTTACGGAGGCACCGCGGGAGAGCAGTACTTC. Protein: CASSYGGTAGEQYF.

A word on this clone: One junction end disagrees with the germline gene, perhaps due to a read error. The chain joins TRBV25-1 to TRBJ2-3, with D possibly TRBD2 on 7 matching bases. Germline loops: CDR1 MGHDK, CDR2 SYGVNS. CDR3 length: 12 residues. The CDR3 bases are TGTGCCAGCAGCCGTGGGGGCGGGAGCGCCCATTTT. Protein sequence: CASSRGGGSAHF.

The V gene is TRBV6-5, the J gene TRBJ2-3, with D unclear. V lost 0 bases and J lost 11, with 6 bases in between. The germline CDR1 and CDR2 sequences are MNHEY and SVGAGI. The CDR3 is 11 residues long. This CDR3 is CASSYSDMQYF. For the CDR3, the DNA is TGTGCCAGCAGTTACTCTGACATGCAGTATTTT.

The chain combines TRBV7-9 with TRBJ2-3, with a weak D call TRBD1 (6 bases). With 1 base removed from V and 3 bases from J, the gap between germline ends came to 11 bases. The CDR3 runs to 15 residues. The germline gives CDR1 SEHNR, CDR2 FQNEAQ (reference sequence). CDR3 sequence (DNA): TGTGCCAGCAGCTTAGAAACAGGGAGTACAGATACGCAGTATTTT. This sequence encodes CASSLETGSTDTQYF.

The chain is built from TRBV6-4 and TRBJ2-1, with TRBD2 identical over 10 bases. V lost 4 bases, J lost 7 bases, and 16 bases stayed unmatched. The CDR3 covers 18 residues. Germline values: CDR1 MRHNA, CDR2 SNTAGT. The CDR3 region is CASSASLGGLAERNEQFF. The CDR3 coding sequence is TGTGCCAGCAGTGCTTCCCTCGGAGGACTAGCGGAGCGGAATGAGCAGTTCTTC.

The CDR3 protein is CASRGRNYEQYF. The DNA of the CDR3 is TGTGCCAGCAGGGGGCGAAACTACGAGCAGTACTTC. The chain couples TRBV6-4 to TRBJ2-7; tentative D call: TRBD1 (5 bases). CDR3 size: 12 residues. V was pared by 6 bases and J by 3 bases, with 9 bases between. Germline CDR1 and CDR2: MRHNA and SNTAGT.

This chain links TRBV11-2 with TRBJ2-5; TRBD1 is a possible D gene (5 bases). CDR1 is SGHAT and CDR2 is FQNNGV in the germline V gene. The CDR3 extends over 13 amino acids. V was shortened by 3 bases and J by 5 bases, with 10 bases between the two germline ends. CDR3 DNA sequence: TGTGCCAGCAGCTTTGACAGTGGCGAGACCCAGTACTTC. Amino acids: CASSFDSGETQYF.

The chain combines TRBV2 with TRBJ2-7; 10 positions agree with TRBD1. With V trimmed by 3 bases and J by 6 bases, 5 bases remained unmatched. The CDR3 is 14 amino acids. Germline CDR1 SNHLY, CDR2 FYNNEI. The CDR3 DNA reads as TGTGCCAGCAGTGAGGGACAGGGGCCTGGCGAGCAGTACTTC. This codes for CASSEGQGPGEQYF. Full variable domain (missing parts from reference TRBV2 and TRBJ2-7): EPEVTQTPSHQVTQMGQEVILRCVPISNHLYFYWYRQILGQKVEFLVSFYNNEISEKSEIFDDQFSVERPDGSNFTLKIRSTKLEDSAMYFCASSEGQGPGEQYFGPGTRLTVT.

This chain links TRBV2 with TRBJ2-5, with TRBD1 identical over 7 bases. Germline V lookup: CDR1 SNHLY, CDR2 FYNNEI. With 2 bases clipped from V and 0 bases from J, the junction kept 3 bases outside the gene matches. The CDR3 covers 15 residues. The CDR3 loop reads CASSETGAYQETQYF. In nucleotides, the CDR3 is TGTGCCAGCAGTGAAACAGGGGCGTACCAAGAGACCCAGTACTTC.